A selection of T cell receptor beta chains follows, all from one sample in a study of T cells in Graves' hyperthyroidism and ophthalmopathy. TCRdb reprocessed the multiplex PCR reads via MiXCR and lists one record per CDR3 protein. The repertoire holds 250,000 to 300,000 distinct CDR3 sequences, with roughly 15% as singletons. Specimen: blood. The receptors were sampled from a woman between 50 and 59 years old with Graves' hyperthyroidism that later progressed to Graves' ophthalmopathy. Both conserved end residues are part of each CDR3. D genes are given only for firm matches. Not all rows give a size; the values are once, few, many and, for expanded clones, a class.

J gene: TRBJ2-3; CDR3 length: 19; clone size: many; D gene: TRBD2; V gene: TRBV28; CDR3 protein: CASSFQSQVAGGRRDTQYF; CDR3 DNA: TGTGCCAGCAGTTTCCAATCACAAGTAGCGGGAGGGCGAAGAGATACGCAGTATTTT
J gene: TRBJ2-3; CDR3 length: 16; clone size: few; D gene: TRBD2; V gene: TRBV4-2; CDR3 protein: CASSQSGLAGTDTQYF; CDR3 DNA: TGTGCCAGCAGCCAATCCGGACTAGCGGGCACAGATACGCAGTATTTT
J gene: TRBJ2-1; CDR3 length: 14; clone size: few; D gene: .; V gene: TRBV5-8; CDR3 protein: CASSFDRWFDEQFF; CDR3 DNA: TGTGCCAGCAGCTTTGACCGGTGGTTTGATGAGCAGTTCTTC
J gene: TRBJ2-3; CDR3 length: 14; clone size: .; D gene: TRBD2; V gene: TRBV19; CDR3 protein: CASGPGGATDTQYF; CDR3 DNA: TGTGCCAGCGGACCGGGGGGAGCTACAGATACGCAGTATTTT
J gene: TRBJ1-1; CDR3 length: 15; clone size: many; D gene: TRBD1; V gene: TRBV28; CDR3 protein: CASSSSTGSPTEAFF; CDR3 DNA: TGTGCCAGCAGTTCGTCGACAGGGAGTCCCACTGAAGCTTTCTTT
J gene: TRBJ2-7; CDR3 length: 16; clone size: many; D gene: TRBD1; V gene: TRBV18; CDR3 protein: CASSADGTGPSYEQYF; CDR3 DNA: TGTGCCAGCTCAGCCGACGGGACAGGCCCCTCCTACGAGCAGTACTTC
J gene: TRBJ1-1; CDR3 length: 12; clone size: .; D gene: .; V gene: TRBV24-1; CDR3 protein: CATSFGEGSAFF; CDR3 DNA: TGTGCCACCAGTTTCGGGGAAGGGAGCGCTTTCTTT
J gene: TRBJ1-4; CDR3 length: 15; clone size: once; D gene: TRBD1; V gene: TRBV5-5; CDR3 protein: CASTDTGTANEKLFF; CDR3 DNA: TGTGCCAGCACCGACACCGGGACAGCCAATGAAAAACTGTTTTTT
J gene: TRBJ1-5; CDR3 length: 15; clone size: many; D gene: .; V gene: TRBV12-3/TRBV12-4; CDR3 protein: CASTRDVAIGQPQHF; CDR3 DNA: TGTGCCAGCACCCGTGACGTAGCAATAGGTCAGCCCCAGCATTTT
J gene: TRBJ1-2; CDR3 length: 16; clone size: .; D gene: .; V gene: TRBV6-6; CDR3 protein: CASSYLSRGANYGYTF; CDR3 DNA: TGTGCCAGCAGTTACCTATCCCGGGGGGCAAACTATGGCTACACCTTC
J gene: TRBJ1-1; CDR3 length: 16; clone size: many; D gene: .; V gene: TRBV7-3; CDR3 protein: CASRVVDPGAYPEAFF; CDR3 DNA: TGTGCCAGCAGAGTCGTGGACCCGGGGGCATATCCTGAAGCTTTCTTT
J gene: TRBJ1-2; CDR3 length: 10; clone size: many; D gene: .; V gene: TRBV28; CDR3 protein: CASSQDHYTF; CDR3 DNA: TGTGCCAGCAGTCAGGACCACTACACCTTC
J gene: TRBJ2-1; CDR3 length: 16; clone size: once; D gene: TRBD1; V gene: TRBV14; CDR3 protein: CASSFPGTGFYNEQFF; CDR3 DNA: TGTGCCAGCAGCTTCCCCGGGACAGGGTTCTACAATGAGCAGTTCTTC
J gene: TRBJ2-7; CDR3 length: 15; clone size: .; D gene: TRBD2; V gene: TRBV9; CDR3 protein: CASSGGGLAPYEQYF; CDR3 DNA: TGTGCCAGCAGCGGGGGGGGACTAGCTCCCTACGAGCAGTACTTC
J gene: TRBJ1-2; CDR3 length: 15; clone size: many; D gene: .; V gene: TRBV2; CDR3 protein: CASSVVREGIYGYTF; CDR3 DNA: TGTGCCAGCAGTGTTGTCCGTGAGGGGATCTATGGCTACACCTTC
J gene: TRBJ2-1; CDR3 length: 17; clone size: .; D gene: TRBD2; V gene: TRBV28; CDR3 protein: CASSSGLAGELGNEQFF; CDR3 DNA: TGTGCCAGCAGTTCAGGACTAGCGGGAGAATTGGGCAATGAGCAGTTCTTC
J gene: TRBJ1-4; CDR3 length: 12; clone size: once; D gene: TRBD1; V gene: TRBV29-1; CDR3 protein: CSVTGNNEKLFF; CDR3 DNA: TGCAGCGTGACAGGGAATAATGAAAAACTGTTTTTT
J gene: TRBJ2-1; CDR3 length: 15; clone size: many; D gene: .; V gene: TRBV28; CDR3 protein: CASGPVVSSYNEQFF; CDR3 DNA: TGTGCCAGCGGACCAGTCGTAAGCTCCTACAATGAGCAGTTCTTC
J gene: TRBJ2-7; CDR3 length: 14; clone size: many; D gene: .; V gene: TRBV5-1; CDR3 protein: CASSLRGNNYEQYF; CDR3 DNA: TGCGCCAGCAGCTTGCGGGGGAATAACTACGAGCAGTACTTC
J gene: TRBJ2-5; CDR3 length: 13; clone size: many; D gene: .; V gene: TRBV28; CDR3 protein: CASSFASPETQYF; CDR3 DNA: TGTGCCAGCAGTTTCGCTAGCCCAGAGACCCAGTACTTC
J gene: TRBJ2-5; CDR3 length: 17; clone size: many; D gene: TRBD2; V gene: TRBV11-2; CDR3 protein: CASSLRGLAGARETQYF; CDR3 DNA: TGTGCCAGCAGCCTCCGGGGGTTAGCGGGAGCTCGGGAGACCCAGTACTTC
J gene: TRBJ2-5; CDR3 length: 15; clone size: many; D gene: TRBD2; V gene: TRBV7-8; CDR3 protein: CASSLLRGSPETQYF; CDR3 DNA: TGTGCCAGCAGCTTACTTCGCGGGAGTCCAGAGACCCAGTACTTC
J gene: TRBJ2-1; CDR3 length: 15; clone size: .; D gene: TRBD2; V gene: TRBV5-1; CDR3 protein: CASSMSLAGGNEQFF; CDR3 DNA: TGCGCCAGCAGCATGTCACTAGCGGGAGGCAATGAGCAGTTCTTC
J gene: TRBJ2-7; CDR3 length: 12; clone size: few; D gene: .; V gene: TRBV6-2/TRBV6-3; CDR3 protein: CASSSLREEQYF; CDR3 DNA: TGTGCCAGCTCATCCCTACGAGAGGAGCAGTACTTC
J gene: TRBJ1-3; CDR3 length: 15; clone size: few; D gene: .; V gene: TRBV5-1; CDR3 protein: CASSLAGNSGNTIYF; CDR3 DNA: TGCGCCAGCAGCTTGGCCGGGAACTCTGGAAACACCATATATTTT